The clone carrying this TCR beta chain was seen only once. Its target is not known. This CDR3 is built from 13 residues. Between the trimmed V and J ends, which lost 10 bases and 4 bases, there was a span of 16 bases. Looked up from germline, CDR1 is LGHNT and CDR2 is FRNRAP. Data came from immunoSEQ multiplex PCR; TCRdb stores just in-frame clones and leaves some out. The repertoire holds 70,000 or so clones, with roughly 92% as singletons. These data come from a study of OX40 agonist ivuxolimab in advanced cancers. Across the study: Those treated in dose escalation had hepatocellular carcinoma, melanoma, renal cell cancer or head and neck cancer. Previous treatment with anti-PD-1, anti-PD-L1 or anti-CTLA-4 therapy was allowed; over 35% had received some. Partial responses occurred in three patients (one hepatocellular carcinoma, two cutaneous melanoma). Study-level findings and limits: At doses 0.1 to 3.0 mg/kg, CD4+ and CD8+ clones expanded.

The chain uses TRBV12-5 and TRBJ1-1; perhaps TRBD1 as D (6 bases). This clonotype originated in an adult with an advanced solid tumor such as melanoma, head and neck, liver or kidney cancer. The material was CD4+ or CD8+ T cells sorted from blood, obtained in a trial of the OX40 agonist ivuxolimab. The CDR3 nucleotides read TGTGCTATCCCGGTGGGGGGGCTCACTGAAGCTTTCTTT. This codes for CAIPVGGLTEAFF.